A selection of T cell receptor beta chains follows, all from one sample in a study of T cell repertoires in aging, cancer and after chemotherapy. In TCRdb, the multiplex PCR reads were re-called with MiXCR into one record per CDR3 protein. The sample gives 2,500 to 3,500 distinct CDR3 sequences, 30% to 40% of which show up once; around 69% is in the top ten. The material sequenced was blood. The receptors derive from a human donor with a solid tumor. The CDR3 runs from the conserved cysteine through the conserved F or W. Fields, in order: V gene, J gene, clone size, D gene, CDR3 protein, CDR3 DNA. The D gene is left open where the match is weak. Clone size, where shown, is once, few, many, or a class for clones that have expanded.

V gene: TRBV6-5
J gene: TRBJ2-7
clone size: medium-sized
D gene: -
CDR3 protein: CASSISRYPNYEQYF
CDR3 DNA: TGTGCCAGCAGTATATCCCGATATCCCAATTACGAGCAGTACTTC

V gene: TRBV4-3
J gene: TRBJ1-4
clone size: few
D gene: -
CDR3 protein: CASSQDRGGKLFF
CDR3 DNA: TGCGCCAGCAGCCAAGATCGGGGCGGAAAACTGTTTTTT

V gene: TRBV6-5
J gene: TRBJ1-1
clone size: -
D gene: -
CDR3 protein: CASSTPGVEAFF
CDR3 DNA: TGTGCCAGCAGTACTCCTGGAGTTGAAGCTTTCTTT

V gene: TRBV6-5
J gene: TRBJ1-3
clone size: -
D gene: TRBD1
CDR3 protein: CASSVGTVSGNTIYF
CDR3 DNA: TGTGCCAGCAGTGTCGGGACAGTCTCTGGAAACACCATATATTTT

V gene: TRBV6-5
J gene: TRBJ1-2
clone size: few
D gene: -
CDR3 protein: CASRRQWGYTF
CDR3 DNA: TGTGCCAGCAGGAGACAGTGGGGCTACACCTTC

V gene: TRBV30
J gene: TRBJ1-2
clone size: few
D gene: TRBD1
CDR3 protein: CATETGFNGYTF
CDR3 DNA: TGTGCCACAGAGACAGGGTTTAATGGCTACACCTTC

V gene: TRBV6-5
J gene: TRBJ2-7
clone size: few
D gene: -
CDR3 protein: CASSSGYYEQYF
CDR3 DNA: TGTGCCAGCAGTTCCGGCTACTACGAGCAGTACTTC

V gene: TRBV28
J gene: TRBJ2-7
clone size: -
D gene: -
CDR3 protein: CASSPVSSYEQYF
CDR3 DNA: TGTGCCAGCAGCCCAGTAAGCTCCTACGAGCAGTACTTC

V gene: TRBV24-1
J gene: TRBJ2-3
clone size: few
D gene: TRBD1
CDR3 protein: CATGTGSTDTQYF
CDR3 DNA: TGTGCCACCGGGACAGGGTCCACAGATACGCAGTATTTT

V gene: TRBV15
J gene: TRBJ1-5
clone size: -
D gene: -
CDR3 protein: CATSRDSGRAGHQPQHF
CDR3 DNA: TGTGCCACCAGCAGAGATAGCGGGCGGGCAGGCCATCAGCCCCAGCATTTT

V gene: TRBV5-1
J gene: TRBJ1-2
clone size: -
D gene: -
CDR3 protein: CASSGTLAGDGYTF
CDR3 DNA: TGCGCCAGCAGCGGGACACTTGCGGGGGATGGCTACACCTTC

V gene: TRBV19
J gene: TRBJ2-1
clone size: medium-sized
D gene: -
CDR3 protein: CASSPSMGVTYNEQFF
CDR3 DNA: TGTGCCAGTAGCCCCTCCATGGGGGTTACCTACAATGAGCAGTTCTTC

V gene: TRBV4-3
J gene: TRBJ2-7
clone size: few
D gene: -
CDR3 protein: CASSQTGHF
CDR3 DNA: TGCGCCAGCAGCCAAACCGGGCACTTC

V gene: TRBV27
J gene: TRBJ2-7
clone size: few
D gene: -
CDR3 protein: CASSLFPTYEQYF
CDR3 DNA: TGTGCCAGCAGTTTATTTCCGACCTACGAGCAGTACTTC

V gene: TRBV11-1
J gene: TRBJ2-5
clone size: -
D gene: -
CDR3 protein: CASSLGYRETETQYF
CDR3 DNA: TGTGCCAGCAGCTTAGGATACAGGGAAACAGAGACCCAGTACTTC

V gene: TRBV18
J gene: TRBJ2-3
clone size: -
D gene: -
CDR3 protein: CASSPIMGPVFQYF
CDR3 DNA: TGTGCCAGCTCACCAATTATGGGGCCTGTATTTCAGTATTTT

V gene: TRBV6-5
J gene: TRBJ1-4
clone size: -
D gene: -
CDR3 protein: CASSYSWALGEKLFF
CDR3 DNA: TGTGCCAGCAGTTACTCGTGGGCGTTGGGTGAAAAACTGTTTTTT

V gene: TRBV5-6
J gene: TRBJ2-5
clone size: -
D gene: -
CDR3 protein: CASSVPEFQETQYF
CDR3 DNA: TGTGCCAGCAGCGTCCCGGAATTCCAAGAGACCCAGTACTTC

V gene: TRBV5-1
J gene: TRBJ2-7
clone size: -
D gene: -
CDR3 protein: CASSWAGTYEQYF
CDR3 DNA: TGCGCCAGCAGCTGGGCGGGGACCTACGAGCAGTACTTC

V gene: TRBV6-6
J gene: TRBJ1-4
clone size: -
D gene: TRBD1
CDR3 protein: CASSYSTGVHEKLFF
CDR3 DNA: TGTGCCAGCAGTTACTCTACAGGGGTTCATGAAAAACTGTTTTTT

V gene: TRBV10-3
J gene: TRBJ2-3
clone size: few
D gene: TRBD2
CDR3 protein: CATWTSGGADTQYF
CDR3 DNA: TGTGCCACCTGGACTAGCGGGGGGGCAGATACGCAGTATTTT

V gene: TRBV28
J gene: TRBJ2-7
clone size: -
D gene: TRBD2
CDR3 protein: CASSLGGVYEQYF
CDR3 DNA: TGTGCCAGCAGTTTGGGGGGGGTCTACGAGCAGTACTTC

V gene: TRBV29-1
J gene: TRBJ2-7
clone size: large
D gene: -
CDR3 protein: CSVEGGSEQYF
CDR3 DNA: TGCAGCGTTGAAGGTGGTAGCGAGCAGTACTTC

V gene: TRBV7-9
J gene: TRBJ2-2
clone size: few
D gene: -
CDR3 protein: CASSRAGVGELFF
CDR3 DNA: TGTGCCAGCAGCCGAGCAGGGGTCGGGGAGCTGTTTTTT

V gene: TRBV5-1
J gene: TRBJ1-2
clone size: -
D gene: -
CDR3 protein: CASRVAPNYGYTF
CDR3 DNA: TGCGCCAGCAGGGTGGCCCCTAACTATGGCTACACCTTC

V gene: TRBV6-5
J gene: TRBJ1-2
clone size: -
D gene: TRBD1
CDR3 protein: CASWTGFYGYTF
CDR3 DNA: TGTGCCAGCTGGACAGGGTTCTATGGCTACACCTTC

V gene: TRBV29-1
J gene: TRBJ2-2
clone size: medium-sized
D gene: TRBD1
CDR3 protein: CSVDPTGSNTGELFF
CDR3 DNA: TGCAGCGTAGACCCGACAGGGTCGAACACCGGGGAGCTGTTTTTT

V gene: TRBV7-9
J gene: TRBJ2-2
clone size: few
D gene: -
CDR3 protein: CASSFWGSPGELFF
CDR3 DNA: TGTGCCAGCAGCTTTTGGGGTTCTCCCGGGGAGCTGTTTTTT

V gene: TRBV20-1
J gene: TRBJ1-4
clone size: few
D gene: -
CDR3 protein: CSARDRTGQSEKLFF
CDR3 DNA: TGCAGTGCTAGAGATAGAACAGGGCAAAGTGAAAAACTGTTTTTT

V gene: TRBV5-6
J gene: TRBJ2-5
clone size: -
D gene: -
CDR3 protein: CASSFNSQETQYF
CDR3 DNA: TGCGCCAGCAGCTTTAACAGTCAAGAGACCCAGTACTTC

V gene: TRBV18
J gene: TRBJ1-2
clone size: -
D gene: -
CDR3 protein: CASSLKGGIGGYTF
CDR3 DNA: TGTGCCAGCTCACTCAAAGGGGGGATCGGTGGCTACACCTTC

V gene: TRBV6-4
J gene: TRBJ1-5
clone size: few
D gene: -
CDR3 protein: CASSDEAGNQPQHF
CDR3 DNA: TGTGCCAGCAGTGACGAGGCAGGGAATCAGCCCCAGCATTTT

V gene: TRBV6-5
J gene: TRBJ1-3
clone size: medium-sized
D gene: -
CDR3 protein: CASGRLSSGNTIYF
CDR3 DNA: TGTGCCAGCGGCCGCTTGAGCTCTGGAAACACCATATATTTT

V gene: TRBV5-1
J gene: TRBJ2-3
clone size: -
D gene: TRBD1
CDR3 protein: CASSLGGLTDTQYF
CDR3 DNA: TGCGCCAGCAGCTTAGGGGGCCTTACAGATACGCAGTATTTT

V gene: TRBV27
J gene: TRBJ1-5
clone size: -
D gene: TRBD1
CDR3 protein: CASSLIGTGYQPQHF
CDR3 DNA: TGTGCCAGCAGTTTAATTGGGACAGGGTACCAGCCCCAGCATTTT

V gene: TRBV13
J gene: TRBJ2-4
clone size: once
D gene: -
CDR3 protein: CASSPGGPAKNIQYF
CDR3 DNA: TGCGCCAGCAGCCCCGGGGGCCCAGCCAAAAACATTCAGTACTTC

V gene: TRBV19
J gene: TRBJ1-2
clone size: -
D gene: TRBD1
CDR3 protein: CASSIPGTARSYTF
CDR3 DNA: TGTGCCAGTAGTATACCCGGGACAGCGAGGAGCTACACCTTC

V gene: TRBV27
J gene: TRBJ1-5
clone size: medium-sized
D gene: -
CDR3 protein: CAPGHTYQPQHF
CDR3 DNA: TGTGCCCCGGGACACACGTATCAGCCCCAGCATTTT

V gene: TRBV19
J gene: TRBJ2-3
clone size: medium-sized
D gene: -
CDR3 protein: CASSIVGGERISTDTQYF
CDR3 DNA: TGTGCCAGTAGTATAGTTGGAGGGGAAAGGATCAGCACAGATACGCAGTATTTT

V gene: TRBV5-1
J gene: TRBJ2-5
clone size: -
D gene: -
CDR3 protein: CASSLGVQETQYF
CDR3 DNA: TGCGCCAGCAGCTTGGGCGTCCAAGAGACCCAGTACTTC

V gene: TRBV12-3/TRBV12-4
J gene: TRBJ2-5
clone size: medium-sized
D gene: -
CDR3 protein: CASSLSGATGETQYF
CDR3 DNA: TGTGCCAGCAGTTTATCGGGGGCCACAGGGGAGACCCAGTACTTC

V gene: TRBV27
J gene: TRBJ2-5
clone size: -
D gene: TRBD2
CDR3 protein: CASRKNLAGGLSQETQYF
CDR3 DNA: TGTGCCAGCCGAAAGAATCTAGCGGGGGGACTTTCACAAGAGACCCAGTACTTC

V gene: TRBV5-6
J gene: TRBJ2-5
clone size: -
D gene: -
CDR3 protein: CASSNYAAGRQETQYF
CDR3 DNA: TGTGCCAGCAGCAACTATGCTGCGGGGAGGCAAGAGACCCAGTACTTC

V gene: TRBV6-6
J gene: TRBJ2-7
clone size: -
D gene: TRBD1
CDR3 protein: CASSFQQGAEYF
CDR3 DNA: TGTGCCAGCAGTTTCCAACAGGGGGCAGAGTACTTC

V gene: TRBV5-1
J gene: TRBJ2-7
clone size: -
D gene: -
CDR3 protein: CASSLGVGGDLYEQYF
CDR3 DNA: TGCGCCAGCAGCTTGGGTGTGGGCGGGGACCTTTACGAGCAGTACTTC